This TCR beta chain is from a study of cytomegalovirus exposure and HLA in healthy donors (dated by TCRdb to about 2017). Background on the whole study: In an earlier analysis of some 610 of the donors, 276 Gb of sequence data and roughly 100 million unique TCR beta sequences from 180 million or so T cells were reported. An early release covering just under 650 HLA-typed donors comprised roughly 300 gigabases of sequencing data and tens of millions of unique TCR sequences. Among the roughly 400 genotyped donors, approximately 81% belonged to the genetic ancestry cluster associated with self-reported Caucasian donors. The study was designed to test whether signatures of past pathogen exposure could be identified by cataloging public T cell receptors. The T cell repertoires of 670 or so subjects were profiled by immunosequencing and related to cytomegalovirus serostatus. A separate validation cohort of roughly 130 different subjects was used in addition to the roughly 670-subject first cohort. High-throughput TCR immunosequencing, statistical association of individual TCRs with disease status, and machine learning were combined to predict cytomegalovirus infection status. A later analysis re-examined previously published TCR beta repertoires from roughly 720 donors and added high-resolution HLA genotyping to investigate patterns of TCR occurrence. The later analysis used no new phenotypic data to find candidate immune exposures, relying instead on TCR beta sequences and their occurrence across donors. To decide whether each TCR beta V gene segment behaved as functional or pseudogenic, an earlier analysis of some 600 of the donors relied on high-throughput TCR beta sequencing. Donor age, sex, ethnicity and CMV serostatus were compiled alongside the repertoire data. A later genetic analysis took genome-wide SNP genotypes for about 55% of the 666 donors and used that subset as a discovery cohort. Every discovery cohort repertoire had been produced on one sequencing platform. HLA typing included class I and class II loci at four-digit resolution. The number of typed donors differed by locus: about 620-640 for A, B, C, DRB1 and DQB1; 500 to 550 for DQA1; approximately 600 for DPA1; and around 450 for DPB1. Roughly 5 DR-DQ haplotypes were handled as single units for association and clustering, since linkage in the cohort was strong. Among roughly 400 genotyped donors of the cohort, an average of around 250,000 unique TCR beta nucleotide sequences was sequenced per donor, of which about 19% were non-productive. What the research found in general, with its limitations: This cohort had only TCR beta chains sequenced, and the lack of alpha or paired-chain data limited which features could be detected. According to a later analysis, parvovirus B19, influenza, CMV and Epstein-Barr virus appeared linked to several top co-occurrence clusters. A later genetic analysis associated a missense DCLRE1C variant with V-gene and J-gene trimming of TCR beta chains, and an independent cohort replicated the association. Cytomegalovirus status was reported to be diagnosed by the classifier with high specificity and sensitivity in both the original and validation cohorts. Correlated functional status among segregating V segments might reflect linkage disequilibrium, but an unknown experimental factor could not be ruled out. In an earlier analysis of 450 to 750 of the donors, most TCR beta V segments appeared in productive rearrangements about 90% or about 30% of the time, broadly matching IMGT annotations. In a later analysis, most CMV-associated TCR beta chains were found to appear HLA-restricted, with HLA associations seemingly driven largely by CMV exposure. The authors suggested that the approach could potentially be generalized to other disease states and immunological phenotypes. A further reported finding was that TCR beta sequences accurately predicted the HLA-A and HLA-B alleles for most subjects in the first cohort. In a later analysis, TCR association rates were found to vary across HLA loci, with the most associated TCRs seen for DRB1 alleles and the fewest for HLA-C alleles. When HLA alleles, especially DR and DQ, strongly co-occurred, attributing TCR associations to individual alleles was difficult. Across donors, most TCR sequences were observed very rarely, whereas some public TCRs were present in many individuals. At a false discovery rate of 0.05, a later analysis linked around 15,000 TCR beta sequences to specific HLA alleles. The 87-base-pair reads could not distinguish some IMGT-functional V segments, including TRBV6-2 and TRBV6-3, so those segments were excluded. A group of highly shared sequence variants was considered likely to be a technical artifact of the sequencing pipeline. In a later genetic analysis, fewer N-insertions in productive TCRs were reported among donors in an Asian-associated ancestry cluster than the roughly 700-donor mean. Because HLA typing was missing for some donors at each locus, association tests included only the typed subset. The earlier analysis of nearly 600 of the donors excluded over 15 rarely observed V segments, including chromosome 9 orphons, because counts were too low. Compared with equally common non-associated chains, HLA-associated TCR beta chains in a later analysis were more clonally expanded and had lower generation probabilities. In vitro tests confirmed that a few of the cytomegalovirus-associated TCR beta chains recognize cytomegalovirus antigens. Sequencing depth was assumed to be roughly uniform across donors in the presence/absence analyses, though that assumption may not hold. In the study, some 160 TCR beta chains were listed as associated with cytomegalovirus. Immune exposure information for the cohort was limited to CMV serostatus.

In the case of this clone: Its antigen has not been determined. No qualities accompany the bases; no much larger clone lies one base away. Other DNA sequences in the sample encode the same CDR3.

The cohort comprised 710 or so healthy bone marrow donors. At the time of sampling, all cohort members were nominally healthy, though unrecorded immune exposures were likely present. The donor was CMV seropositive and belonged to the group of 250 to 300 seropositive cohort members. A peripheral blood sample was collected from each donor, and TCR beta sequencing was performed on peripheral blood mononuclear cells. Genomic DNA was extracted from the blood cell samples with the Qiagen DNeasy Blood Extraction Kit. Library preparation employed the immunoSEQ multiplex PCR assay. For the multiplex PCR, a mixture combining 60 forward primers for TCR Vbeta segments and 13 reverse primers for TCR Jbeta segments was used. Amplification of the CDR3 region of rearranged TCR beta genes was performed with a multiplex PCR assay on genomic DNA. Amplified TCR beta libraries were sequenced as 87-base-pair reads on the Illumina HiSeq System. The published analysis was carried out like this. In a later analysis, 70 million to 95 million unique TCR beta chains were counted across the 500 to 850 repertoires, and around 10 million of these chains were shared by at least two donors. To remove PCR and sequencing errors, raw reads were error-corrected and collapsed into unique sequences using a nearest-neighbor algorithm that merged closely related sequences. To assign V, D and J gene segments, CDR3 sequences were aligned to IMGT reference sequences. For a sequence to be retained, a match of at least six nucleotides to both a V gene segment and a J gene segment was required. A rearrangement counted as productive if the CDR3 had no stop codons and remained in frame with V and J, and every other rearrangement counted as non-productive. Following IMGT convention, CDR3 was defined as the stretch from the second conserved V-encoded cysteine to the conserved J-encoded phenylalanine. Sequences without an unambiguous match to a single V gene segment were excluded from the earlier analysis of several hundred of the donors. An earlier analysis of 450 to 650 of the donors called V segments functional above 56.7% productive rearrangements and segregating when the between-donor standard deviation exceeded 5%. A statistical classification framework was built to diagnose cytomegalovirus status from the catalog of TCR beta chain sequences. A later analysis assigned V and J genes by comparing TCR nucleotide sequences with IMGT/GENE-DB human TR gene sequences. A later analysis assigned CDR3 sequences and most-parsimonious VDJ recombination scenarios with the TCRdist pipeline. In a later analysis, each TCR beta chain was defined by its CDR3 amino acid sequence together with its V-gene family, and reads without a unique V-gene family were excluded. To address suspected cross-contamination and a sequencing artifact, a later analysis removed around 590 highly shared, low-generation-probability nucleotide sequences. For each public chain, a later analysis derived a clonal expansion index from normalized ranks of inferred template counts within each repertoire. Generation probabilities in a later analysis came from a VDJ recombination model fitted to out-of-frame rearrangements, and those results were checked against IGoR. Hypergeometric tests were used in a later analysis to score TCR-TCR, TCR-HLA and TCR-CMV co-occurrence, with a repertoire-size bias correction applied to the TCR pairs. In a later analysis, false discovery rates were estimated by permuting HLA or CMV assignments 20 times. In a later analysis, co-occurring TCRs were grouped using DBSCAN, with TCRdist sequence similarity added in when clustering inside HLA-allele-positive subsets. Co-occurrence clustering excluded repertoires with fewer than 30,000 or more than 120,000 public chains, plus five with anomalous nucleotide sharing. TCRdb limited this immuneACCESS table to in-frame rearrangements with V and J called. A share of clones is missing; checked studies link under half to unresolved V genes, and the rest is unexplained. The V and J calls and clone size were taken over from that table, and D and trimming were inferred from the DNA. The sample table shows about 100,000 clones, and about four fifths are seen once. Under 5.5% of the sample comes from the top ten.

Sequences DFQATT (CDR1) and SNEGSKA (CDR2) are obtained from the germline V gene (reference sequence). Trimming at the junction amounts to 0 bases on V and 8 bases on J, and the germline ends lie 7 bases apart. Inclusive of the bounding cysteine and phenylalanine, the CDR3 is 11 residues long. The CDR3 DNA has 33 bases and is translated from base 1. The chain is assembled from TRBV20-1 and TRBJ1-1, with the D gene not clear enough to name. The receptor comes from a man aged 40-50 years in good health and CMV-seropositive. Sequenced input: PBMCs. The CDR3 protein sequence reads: CSARDLAEAFF. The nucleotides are TGCAGTGCTAGAGATCTAGCCGAAGCTTTCTTT.